The TCR beta chain described here comes from a study of T cells in localized non-small cell lung cancer. Study-wide findings and caveats: Turning up in adjacent lung were a median around 58 of the top 100 tumor clones. Longer overall survival associated with higher blood T cell density; shorter survival with higher adjacent-lung clonality. A single tumor region was sequenced, leaving heterogeneity possible.

This clone was detected only a few times. The antigen is undetermined. Germline V CDR1 and CDR2: LNHDA, SQIVND (reference sequence). V was shortened by 1 base and J by 0 bases, with 6 bases between the two germline ends. This CDR3 contains 15 residues. Data came from immunoSEQ multiplex PCR; TCRdb stores just in-frame clones and leaves some out. The data contain some 22,000 clones, roughly 90% of them singletons. This clonotype was obtained from a man aged 40 to 70 with stage II lung adenocarcinoma. The chain links TRBV19 to TRBJ1-4; D remains ambiguous. Material: PBMCs, obtained before any cancer treatment. CDR3 amino acids: CASSIGRATNEKLFF. The CDR3 DNA reads TGTGCCAGTAGTATAGGGCGAGCAACTAATGAAAAACTGTTTTTT.